This TCR beta chain was sequenced during a study of cytomegalovirus exposure and HLA in healthy donors. Study at large: The same platform was used for the roughly 120 validation repertoires as for the approximately 670 first-cohort repertoires, as reported in a later analysis.

The donors were in the approximately 130-subject validation cohort, distinct from the approximately 670-subject first cohort. As for this clone: What it binds is not known.

Study-wide results and caveats: The investigators catalogued some 150 TCR beta chains as cytomegalovirus-associated.

CDR3 size: 17 residues. The germline V gene has CDR1 WSHSY and CDR2 SAAADI. Trimming took 3 bases from V and 2 from J; bases not matched to a gene: 11. Produced via immunoSEQ multiplex PCR; TCRdb's table is partial and in-frame only. The sample lists about 400,000 clones, 75% to 90% occurring once. V is TRBV10-2 and J is TRBJ2-5, with TRBD2 matching over 8 bases. The source is a woman between 18 and 29 years old in good health and CMV-seronegative. Sample: PBMCs. Written as DNA, the CDR3 is TGCGCCAGCAGTGACTTACTCGGACTAGCATTGCAAGAGACCCAGTACTTC. As protein: CASSDLLGLALQETQYF.